This T cell receptor beta chain was recorded in a study of shared clonotypes between healthy human individuals. In the original workflow: Owing to the provision of junction-only sequences devoid of quality scores by immunoSEQ, filtering differed. The method was immunoSEQ multiplex PCR; TCRdb's version includes in-frame clones alone and lacks a portion of them. Clone size and the V and J calls come from that table; the DNA yielded D and trimming. The sample lists 2,100,000 or so clones; 90% to 97% were seen once. The donor cohort consisted entirely of Caucasian adults residing in Nashville, Tennessee. The CD4+ fraction was divided into a CD45RA+ naive subset and a CD45RA-negative memory subset. As concerns this clone: Its specificity is unknown. At the DNA level, this CDR3 is encoded by other sequences in the same sample as well.

CDR1 is LNHDA, CDR2 SQIVND, per germline (reference sequence). The ends lost 3 bases at V and 0 bases at J; junction bases unmatched: 2. The CDR3 totals 14 residues. Study outcomes and limitations: Non-shared clonotypes had lower generation probabilities than those shared by all four donors.

This TCR was recovered from a man younger than 35 in good health. The sample comprised naive CD4+ T cells sorted from blood. The subset denotes: CD45RA+ positively selected. The rearrangement links TRBV19 to TRBJ2-7; 7 positions agree with TRBD1. The CDR3 reads CASSIGDSSYEQYF. For the CDR3, the DNA is TGTGCCAGTAGTATTGGGGACAGCTCCTACGAGCAGTACTTC.